Shown below are 29 T cell receptor beta chains from a single sample sequenced in a study of blood T cell repertoires in COVID-19. Generated by immunoSEQ multiplex PCR, the TCRdb table keeps only in-frame clones and is missing some. The repertoire includes more than 65,000 clones, roughly four fifths of them detected once, and under 30% sits in the top ten. Sequenced: peripheral blood. These receptor sequences come from a woman of 80 years or more with active or convalescent COVID-19.

The chain couples TRBV5-6 to TRBJ2-2; tentatively, D is TRBD2 (5 bases). V shed 6 bases and J shed 1 base, with 13 bases lying between them. The CDR3 has 15 amino acids. In germline, CDR1 is SGHDT, CDR2 YYEEEE. In nucleotides, the CDR3 is TGTGCCAGCAACGCGAGAGGGATGAACACCGGGGAGCTGTTTTTT. It encodes CASNARGMNTGELFF.

This clone has only one observation. The chain recombines TRBV5-1 with TRBJ2-2, with 7 positions matching TRBD1. The J segment lost 4 bases and the V segment lost 4 bases, leaving 10 bases of the junction unmatched. The V gene's germline CDR1 is SGHRS and CDR2 YFSETQ. The CDR3 has 16 residues. The CDR3 here is CASSPNPGQSTGELFF. Written as DNA, the CDR3 is TGCGCCAGCAGCCCAAACCCGGGACAGAGCACCGGGGAGCTGTTTTTT.

CDR3 sequence: CASRQGVGQGSEQYF. Written as DNA, the CDR3 is TGTGCCAGCAGGCAGGGGGTCGGGCAGGGTAGCGAGCAGTACTTC. The chain employs TRBV6-5 and TRBJ2-7, with 7 bases that match TRBD1. J was trimmed by 6 bases and V by 6 bases; bases with no gene match: 14. Looked up from germline, CDR1 is MNHEY and CDR2 is SVGAGI. This CDR3 is built from 15 residues.

This chain joins TRBV29-1 and TRBJ1-2; 7 bases match TRBD1. Per the germline V gene, CDR1 is SQVTM and CDR2 is ANQGSEA. The CDR3 has 15 amino acids. Trimming at V came to 4 bases and at J to 1 base, leaving 9 bases not matched to a gene. CDR3 bases: TGCAGCGTTGTCGTTTGGGACAGCCGTAACTATGGCTACACCTTC. Its protein product is CSVVVWDSRNYGYTF.

The chain links TRBV6-2 or TRBV6-3 to TRBJ2-5; tentatively, D is TRBD2 (6 bases). Trimming left V 2 bases short and J 4 bases short, with 8 bases between. This CDR3 comprises 13 residues. Germline loops: CDR1 MNHEY, CDR2 SVGEGT. The CDR3 is CASSYAGRETQYF. The CDR3 region has the DNA TGTGCCAGCAGTTACGCGGGGAGAGAGACCCAGTACTTC.

The V and J genes are TRBV23-1 and TRBJ1-4, with TRBD1 matching over 9 bases. TRBV23-1 is treated as an ORF (open reading frame) with a function not yet certain. The CDR3 is 18 amino acids. The J segment lost 3 bases and the V segment lost 3 bases, leaving 11 bases of the junction unmatched. The CDR3: CASSHTGDRDRANEKLFF. In DNA form, the CDR3 reads TGCGCCAGCAGTCATACCGGGGACAGGGACAGGGCTAATGAAAAACTGTTTTTT.

This rearrangement joins TRBV30 to TRBJ1-6, with 10 bases fitting TRBD1. The CDR3 covers 13 residues. Per germline, CDR1 GTSNPN and CDR2 SVGIG (reference sequence). With V trimmed by 2 bases and J by 15 bases, 7 bases remained unmatched. This CDR3 reads CAWSSDRGYFLHF. The CDR3 nucleotides are TGTGCCTGGAGTTCGGACAGGGGGTATTTCCTCCACTTT. The full variable domain, completed using reference TRBV30 and TRBJ1-6, is SQTIHQWPATLVQPVGSPLSLECTVEGTSNPNLYWYRQAAGRGLQLLFYSVGIGQISSEVPQNLSASRPQDRQFILSSKKLLLSDSGFYLCAWSSDRGYFLHFGNGTRLTVT.

The J gene is TRBJ1-1, the V gene TRBV30, with 9 bases aligning to TRBD1. This CDR3 spans 15 amino acids. Germline V gene lookup returns CDR1 GTSNPN and CDR2 SVGIG (reference sequence). Trimming removed 3 bases from V and 6 bases from J; junction bases left unmatched: 11. CDR3 residues: CAWRGQGNRGAEAFF. As DNA, the CDR3 is TGTGCCTGGAGAGGACAGGGGAATAGGGGCGCTGAAGCTTTCTTT. The entire variable domain, with the rest obtained from reference TRBV30 and TRBJ1-1, is as follows: SQTIHQWPATLVQPVGSPLSLECTVEGTSNPNLYWYRQAAGRGLQLLFYSVGIGQISSEVPQNLSASRPQDRQFILSSKKLLLSDSGFYLCAWRGQGNRGAEAFFGQGTRLTVV.

This clone was detected only a few times. The genes are TRBV5-6 and TRBJ2-5; the match to TRBD1 covers 9 bases. Germline loops: CDR1 SGHDT, CDR2 YYEEEE. J lost 9 bases, V lost 2 bases, and 8 bases had no gene match. The CDR3 has 14 residues. The CDR3 here is CASSFPGQGNPQYF. In DNA, the CDR3 is TGTGCCAGCAGCTTCCCCGGACAGGGGAATCCCCAGTACTTC.

The chain employs TRBV5-4 and TRBJ2-7; maybe TRBD2 (5 bases). Germline V CDR1 and CDR2: SGHNT, YYREEE (reference sequence). Deletions cut 1 base from V and 6 bases from J, with 20 bases between. CDR3 length: 16 amino acids. Here the CDR3 DNA reads TGTGCCAGCAGCTTGCCGACCGGGAAAGGGTCCCTCGAGCAGTACTTC. This gives the protein CASSLPTGKGSLEQYF.

The genes are TRBV4-3 and TRBJ1-5, with 11 bases fitting TRBD1. V trimming: 0 bases; J trimming: 8 bases; junction bases outside the gene matches: 3. The CDR3 sequence is 15 residues long. CDR1 is LGHNA, CDR2 YSLEER, per germline. The CDR3 sequence is CASSQDRTGGEPQHF. In nucleotides, the CDR3 is TGCGCCAGCAGCCAAGATCGGACAGGGGGCGAGCCCCAGCATTTT.

V gene TRBV7-9 combines with J gene TRBJ2-1; 10 nucleotides line up with TRBD2. J was trimmed by 0 bases and V by 5 bases; bases with no gene match: 4. Germline CDR1 SEHNR, CDR2 FQNEAQ (reference sequence). This CDR3 comprises 16 residues. The CDR3 sequence: CASSPGLAVSYNEQFF. The CDR3, as DNA: TGTGCCAGCAGCCCAGGACTAGCGGTCTCCTACAATGAGCAGTTCTTC.

The V gene is TRBV10-2, the J gene TRBJ2-3; TRBD2 aligns across 11 bases. The length of the CDR3 is 15 residues. J lost 5 bases, V lost 4 bases, and 5 bases had no gene match. Per germline, CDR1 WSHSY and CDR2 SAAADI. CDR3 bases: TGCGCCAGCAGTGTTGGAACTAGCGGGGGAGATACGCAGTATTTT. Translated, it gives CASSVGTSGGDTQYF.

The rearrangement uses TRBV7-2 and TRBJ1-6; no reliable D call. V was clipped by 2 bases and J by 7 bases, with 9 bases between them. The CDR3 length is 14 residues. Germline loops: CDR1 SGHTA, CDR2 FQGNSA. CDR3 protein: CASSLSNRNSPLHF. The CDR3 DNA is TGTGCCAGCAGCTTATCCAACAGAAATTCACCCCTCCACTTT.

The V and J genes are TRBV4-3 and TRBJ1-4, with TRBD1 identical over 7 bases. The ends lost 3 bases at V and 7 bases at J; junction bases unmatched: 5. Germline assignment: CDR1 LGHNA and CDR2 YSLEER. The CDR3 totals 14 residues. CDR3 amino acids: CASSHDRESEKLFF. CDR3 bases: TGCGCCAGCAGCCACGACAGGGAATCTGAAAAACTGTTTTTT.

Note on this clone: Other nucleotide sequences from this sample produce the same CDR3. The chain is built from TRBV5-4 and TRBJ2-5; D is uncertain. In germline, CDR1 is SGHNT, CDR2 YYREEE (reference sequence). The CDR3 contains 13 residues. V was cut by 1 base and J by 1 base, with 5 bases left in between. As DNA, the CDR3 is TGTGCCAGCAGCTTGAACAGCCAAGAGACCCAGTACTTC. Amino acids: CASSLNSQETQYF.

This clone appeared a few times. The chain couples TRBV28 to TRBJ1-1, with 7 bases identical to TRBD1. The CDR3 has 14 residues. Germline CDR1 and CDR2: MDHEN and SYDVKM. With V trimmed by 5 bases and J by 5 bases, 8 bases remained unmatched. The CDR3 sequence: CASSGETGMTEAFF. The DNA for the CDR3 is TGTGCCAGCAGTGGGGAGACAGGGATGACTGAAGCTTTCTTT.

This clone was seen only once. This chain links TRBV2 with TRBJ2-7; no definite D call. The CDR3 covers 12 residues. Per germline, CDR1 SNHLY and CDR2 FYNNEI. Trimming shortened V by 4 bases and J by 1 base, and 5 bases separated the two germline ends. The CDR3 region has the DNA TGTGCCAGCAGTGCGGGTTCCTACGAGCAGTACTTC. Protein: CASSAGSYEQYF.

This clone occurred once. This chain joins TRBV7-2 and TRBJ1-5, with D unclear. Germline V gene lookup returns CDR1 SGHTA and CDR2 FQGNSA. The CDR3 has 13 amino acids. The ends were cut back, 5 bases at V and 3 bases at J, with 8 bases in the middle. The CDR3 DNA follows: TGTGCCAGCAGCACAACAGCCAATCAGCCCCAGCATTTT. This sequence encodes CASSTTANQPQHF.

The CDR3 sequence is CDRPGDPNEQYF. The CDR3 bases are TGCGACCGCCCGGGGGACCCCAACGAGCAGTACTTC. The J gene is TRBJ2-7, the V gene TRBV10-2; D is perhaps TRBD2 (6 bases). CDR3 length: 12 amino acids. Germline V gene lookup returns CDR1 WSHSY and CDR2 SAAADI.

The chain employs TRBV6-1 and TRBJ1-4; weak D call: TRBD1 (5 bases). V was shortened by 2 bases and J by 8 bases, with 18 bases between the two germline ends. The germline CDR1 and CDR2 sequences are MNHNS and SASEGT. This CDR3 is built from 16 residues. CDR3 coding DNA: TGTGCCAGCAGTGAATCGTTGGGCAGGGTTGGGGAAAAACTGTTTTTT. Protein product: CASSESLGRVGEKLFF.

The CDR3 protein is CASSSNQPQHF. DNA of the CDR3: TGTGCCAGCAGTTCTAATCAGCCCCAGCATTTT. The chain couples TRBV6-6 to TRBJ1-5; D gene uncertain. Per the germline V gene, CDR1 is MNHNY and CDR2 is SVGAGI (reference sequence). V was trimmed by 4 bases and J by 4 bases, leaving 2 bases between them. The CDR3 length is 11 residues.

There are a few counts of this clone. CDR3 loop: CASSRQSSYNSPLHF. The CDR3 DNA reads as TGTGCCAGCAGCCGACAAAGCTCCTATAATTCACCCCTCCACTTT. The chain is built from TRBV13 and TRBJ1-6; D is unclear. The CDR3 consists of 15 residues. Germline values: CDR1 PRHDT, CDR2 FYEKMQ (reference sequence). Trimming stripped 5 bases from V and 0 bases from J, with 8 bases between.

This sequence joins TRBV27 and TRBJ1-4; D not certain. Trimming cost V 5 bases and J 12 bases, with 16 bases left between them. The germline V gene has CDR1 MNHEY and CDR2 SMNVEV (reference sequence). The CDR3 covers 13 residues. The CDR3 nucleotides read TGTGCCAGCAGTCCCGGACGGAGGGCTGAACTGTTTTTT. Translated, it gives CASSPGRRAELFF.

The rearrangement uses TRBV12-3 or TRBV12-4 and TRBJ1-2; D gene uncertain. This CDR3 contains 13 residues. Between the trimmed V and J ends, which lost 7 bases and 4 bases, there was a span of 13 bases. CDR3 nucleotides: TGTGCCAGCACCATCAGAAATCGCTATGGCTACACCTTC. Encoded protein: CASTIRNRYGYTF.

This clone appeared a few times. The V and J genes are TRBV18 and TRBJ1-2; D is ambiguous. This CDR3 is 14 amino acids long. With 4 bases removed from V and 4 bases from J, the gap between germline ends came to 13 bases. Germline-derived CDR1 and CDR2 are KGHSH and LQKENI. DNA of the CDR3: TGTGCCAGCTCACGACCTTCGTCCCCCTATGGCTACACCTTC. Protein: CASSRPSSPYGYTF.

This clone appeared a few times. The J gene is TRBJ2-7, the V gene TRBV19, with 9 bases identical to TRBD1. Germline loops: CDR1 LNHDA, CDR2 SQIVND (reference sequence). CDR3 length: 15 residues. Germline trimming cut 5 bases from V and 3 bases from J; bases unmatched to any gene: 8. In DNA form, the CDR3 reads TGTGCCAGTAGTTCCGGGACAGGGAACATCTACGAGCAGTACTTC. It codes for CASSSGTGNIYEQYF. The full variable domain, with the rest looked up from reference TRBV19 and TRBJ2-7, is DGGITQSPKYLFRKEGQNVTLSCEQNLNHDAMYWYRQDPGQGLRLIYYSQIVNDFQKGDIAEGYSVSREKKESFPLTVTSAQKNPTAFYLCASSSGTGNIYEQYFGPGTRLTVT.

This clone appeared a single time. Other DNA sequences in the same sample also yield this CDR3. The chain carries TRBV12-5 and TRBJ1-2; 9 nucleotides align to TRBD1. This CDR3 is 12 amino acids long. After removal of 6 bases from V and 4 bases from J, the junction contained 0 bases not matched to a gene. Germline lookup yields CDR1 LGHNT and CDR2 FRNRAP. The CDR3 DNA follows: TGTGCTAGTGGGGACAGGGGCTATGGCTACACCTTC. Protein product: CASGDRGYGYTF.

The chain recombines TRBV11-2 with TRBJ2-5; 7 bases are a match to TRBD2. Germline V gene lookup returns CDR1 SGHAT and CDR2 FQNNGV. CDR3 size: 12 residues. V was pared by 5 bases and J by 9 bases, with 6 bases of the junction left unmatched. The CDR3 loop reads CASSGDRGAQYF. CDR3 DNA: TGTGCCAGCAGCGGGGACCGGGGGGCCCAGTACTTC.